This TCR beta chain came from a study of T cell repertoires in breast cancer. Study-wide points: Tumor-involved sentinel nodes shared 7% to 9.5% of TCRs with matched tumors, tumor-free nodes roughly 1.8%.

This clonotype was found a few times. Its antigen is currently unknown. A second nested PCR with blocking oligonucleotides suppressed unpaired genes. Each CDR3 protein gets one entry after TCRdb re-called the emulsion pairing reads with MiXCR. This table has about 40,000 distinct CDR3 sequences, under 50% appearing once. Primers covering all TCR V genes were used in emulsion RT-PCR on CD8+ T cells. This clonotype was obtained from a pool of human donors with breast cancer or a healthy control (not recorded which). The sample comprised CD8+ T cells.

CDR3 region: CASSMDPYNEQFF. The CDR3 bases are TGTGCCAGCAGCATGGACCCCTACAATGAGCAGTTCTTC. V and J are TRBV7-8 and TRBJ2-1; D unclear. The V end lost 5 bases, the J end lost 2 bases, and 7 bases lay between the germline ends. This CDR3 has 13 residues. The germline V gene has CDR1 SGHVS and CDR2 FQNEAQ. Looking up the rest from reference TRBV7-8 and TRBJ2-1 gives the full variable domain: GAGVSQSPRYKVAKRGQDVALRCDPISGHVSLFWYQQALGQGPEFLTYFQNEAQLDKSGLPSDRFFAERPEGSVSTLKIQRTQQEDSAVYLCASSMDPYNEQFFGPGTRLTVL.